This T cell receptor (beta chain) is from a study of T cell changes during pregnancy in multiple sclerosis. The protocol was immunoSEQ multiplex PCR, while the TCRdb copy is restricted to in-frame clones and leaves out a portion. The sample consists of around 72,000 clones, around nine tenths of them appearing once. The sequences come from peripheral blood, collected in the second trimester of pregnancy. The origin of this receptor is a female donor in good health, enrolled as a control in a pregnancy study.

CDR3 DNA sequence: TGTGCCAGTAGTTTAGGGACAGTTACTGGCTACACCTTC. It encodes CASSLGTVTGYTF. V gene TRBV19 combines with J gene TRBJ1-2; TRBD1 agrees at 7 bases. J lost 7 bases, V lost 5 bases, and 7 bases had no gene match. CDR3 length equals 13 residues. Germline V gives CDR1 LNHDA, CDR2 SQIVND (reference sequence).